The clone carrying this TCR beta chain has a handful of counts. Its antigen is still unknown. The data belong to a study of blood T cells in healthy people across ages. Study-level points and caveats: Measured against age, TCR beta diversity per million T cells decreased in a roughly linear manner. Compared with aged donors, long-lived donors showed fewer expanded clones, suggesting selection.

Between the trimmed V and J ends, which lost 4 bases and 6 bases, there was a span of 13 bases. The CDR3 loop spans 13 amino acids. Germline V gene sequence: CDR1 MNHEY, CDR2 SVGAGI. Combining a sample-barcoded 5' primer with a J-beta primer mix, a second PCR ran for 7 to 11 cycles. Each TCR beta cDNA got a 12-nucleotide random molecular identifier. One entry per CDR3 protein results from TCRdb running MiXCR on the 5' RACE reads. The table includes about 1.7 million distinct CDR3 sequences, approximately 30% detected once. The receptor comes from a woman aged 30 to 39 in good health. The chain has TRBV6-5 and TRBJ2-7; TRBD1 might be the D (6 bases). Source material: blood. The CDR3, as DNA: TGTGCCAGCAGTTTAGAAACAGGGAGCGAGCAGTACTTC. It codes for CASSLETGSEQYF.